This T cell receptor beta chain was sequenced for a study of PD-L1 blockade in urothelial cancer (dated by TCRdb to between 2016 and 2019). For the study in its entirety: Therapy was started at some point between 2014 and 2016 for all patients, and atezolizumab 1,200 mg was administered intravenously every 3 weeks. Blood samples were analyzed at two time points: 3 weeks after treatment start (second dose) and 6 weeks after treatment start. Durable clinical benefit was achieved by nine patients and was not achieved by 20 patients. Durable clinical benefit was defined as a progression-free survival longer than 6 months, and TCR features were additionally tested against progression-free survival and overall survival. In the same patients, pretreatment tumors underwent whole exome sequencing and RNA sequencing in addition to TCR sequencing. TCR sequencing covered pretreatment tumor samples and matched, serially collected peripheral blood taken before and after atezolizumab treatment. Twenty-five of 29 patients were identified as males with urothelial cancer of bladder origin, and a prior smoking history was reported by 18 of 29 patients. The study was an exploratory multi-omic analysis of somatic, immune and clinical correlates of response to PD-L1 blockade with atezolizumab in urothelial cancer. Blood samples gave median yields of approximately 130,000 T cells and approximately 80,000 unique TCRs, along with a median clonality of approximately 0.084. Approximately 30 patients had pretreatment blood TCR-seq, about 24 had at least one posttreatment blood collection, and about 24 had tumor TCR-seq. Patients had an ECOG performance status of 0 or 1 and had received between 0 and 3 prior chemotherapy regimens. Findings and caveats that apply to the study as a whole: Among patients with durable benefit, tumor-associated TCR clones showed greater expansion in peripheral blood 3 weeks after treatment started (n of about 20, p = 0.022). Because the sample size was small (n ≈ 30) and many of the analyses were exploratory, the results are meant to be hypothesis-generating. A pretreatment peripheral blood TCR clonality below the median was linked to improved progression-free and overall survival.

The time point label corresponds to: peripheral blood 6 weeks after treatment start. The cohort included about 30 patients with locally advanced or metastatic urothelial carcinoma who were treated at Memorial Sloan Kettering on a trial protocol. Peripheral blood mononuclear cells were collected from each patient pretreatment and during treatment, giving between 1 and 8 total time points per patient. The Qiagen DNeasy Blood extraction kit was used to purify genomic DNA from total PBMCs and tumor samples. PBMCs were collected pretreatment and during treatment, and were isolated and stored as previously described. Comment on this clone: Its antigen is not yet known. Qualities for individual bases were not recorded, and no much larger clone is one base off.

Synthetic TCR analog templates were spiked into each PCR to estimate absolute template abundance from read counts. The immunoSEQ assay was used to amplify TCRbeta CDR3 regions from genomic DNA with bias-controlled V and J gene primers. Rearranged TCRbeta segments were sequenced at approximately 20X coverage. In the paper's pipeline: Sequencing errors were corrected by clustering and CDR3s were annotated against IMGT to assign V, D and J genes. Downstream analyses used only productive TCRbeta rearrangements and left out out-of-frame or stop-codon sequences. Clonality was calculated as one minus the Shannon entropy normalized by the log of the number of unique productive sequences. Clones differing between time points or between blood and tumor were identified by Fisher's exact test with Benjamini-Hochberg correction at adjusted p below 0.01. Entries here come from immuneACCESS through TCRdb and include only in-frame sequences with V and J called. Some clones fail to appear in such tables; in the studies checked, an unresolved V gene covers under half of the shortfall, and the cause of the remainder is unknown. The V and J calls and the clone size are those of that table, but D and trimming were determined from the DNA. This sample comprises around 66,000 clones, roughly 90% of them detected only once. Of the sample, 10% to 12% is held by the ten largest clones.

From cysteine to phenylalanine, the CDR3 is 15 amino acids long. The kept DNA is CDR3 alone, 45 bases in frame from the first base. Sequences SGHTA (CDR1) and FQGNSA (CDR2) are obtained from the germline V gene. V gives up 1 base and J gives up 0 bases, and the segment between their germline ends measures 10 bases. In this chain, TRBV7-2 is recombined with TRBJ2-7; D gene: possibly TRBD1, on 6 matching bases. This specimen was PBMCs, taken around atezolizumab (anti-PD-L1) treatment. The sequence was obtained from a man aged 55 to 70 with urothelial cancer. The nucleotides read TGTGCCAGCAGCTTAGTCGGGACAATCTCCTACGAGCAGTACTTC. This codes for CASSLVGTISYEQYF.